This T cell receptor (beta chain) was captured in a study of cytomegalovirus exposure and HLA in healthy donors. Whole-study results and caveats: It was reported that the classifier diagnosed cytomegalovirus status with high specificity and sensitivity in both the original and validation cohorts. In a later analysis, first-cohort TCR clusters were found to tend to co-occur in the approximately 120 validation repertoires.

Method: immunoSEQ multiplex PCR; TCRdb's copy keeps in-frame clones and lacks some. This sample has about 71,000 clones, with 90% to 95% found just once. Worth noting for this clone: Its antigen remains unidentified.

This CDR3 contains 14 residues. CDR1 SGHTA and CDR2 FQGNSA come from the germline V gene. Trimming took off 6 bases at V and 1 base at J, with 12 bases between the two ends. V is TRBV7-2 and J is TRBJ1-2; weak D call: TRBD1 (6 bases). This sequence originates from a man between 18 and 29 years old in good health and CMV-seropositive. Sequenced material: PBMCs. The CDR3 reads CASRTTGFNYGYTF. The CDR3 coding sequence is TGTGCCAGCAGAACAACAGGGTTTAACTATGGCTACACCTTC.